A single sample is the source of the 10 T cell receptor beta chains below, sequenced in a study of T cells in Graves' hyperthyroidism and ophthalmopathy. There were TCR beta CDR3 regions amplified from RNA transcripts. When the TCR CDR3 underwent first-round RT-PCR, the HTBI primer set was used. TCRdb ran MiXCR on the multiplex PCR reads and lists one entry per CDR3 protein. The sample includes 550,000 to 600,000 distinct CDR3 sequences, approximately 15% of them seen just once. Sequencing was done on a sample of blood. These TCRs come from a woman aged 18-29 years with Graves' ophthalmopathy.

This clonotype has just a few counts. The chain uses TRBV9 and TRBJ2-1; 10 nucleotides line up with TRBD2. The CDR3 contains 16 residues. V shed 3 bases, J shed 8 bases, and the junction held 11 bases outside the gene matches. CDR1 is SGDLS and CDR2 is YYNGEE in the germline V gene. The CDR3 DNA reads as TGTGCCAGCAGCGCCCAGCGGGAGGGGTCCCTATATGAGCAGTTCTTC. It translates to CASSAQREGSLYEQFF.

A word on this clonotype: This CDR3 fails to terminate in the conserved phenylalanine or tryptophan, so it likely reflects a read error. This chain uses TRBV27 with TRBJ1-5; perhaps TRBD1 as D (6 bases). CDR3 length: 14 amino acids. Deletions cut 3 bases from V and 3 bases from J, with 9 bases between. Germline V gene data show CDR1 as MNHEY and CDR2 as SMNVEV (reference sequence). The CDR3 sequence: CASSFQGSNQPQHS. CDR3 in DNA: TGTGCCAGCAGTTTTCAGGGGTCCAATCAGCCCCAGCATTCT.

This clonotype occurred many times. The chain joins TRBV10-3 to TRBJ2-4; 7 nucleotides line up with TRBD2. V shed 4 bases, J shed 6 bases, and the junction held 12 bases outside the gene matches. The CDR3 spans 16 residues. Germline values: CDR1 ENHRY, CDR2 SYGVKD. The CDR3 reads CAISAQRDPPGNIQYF. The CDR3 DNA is TGTGCCATCAGTGCCCAGCGGGACCCCCCAGGAAACATTCAGTACTTC.

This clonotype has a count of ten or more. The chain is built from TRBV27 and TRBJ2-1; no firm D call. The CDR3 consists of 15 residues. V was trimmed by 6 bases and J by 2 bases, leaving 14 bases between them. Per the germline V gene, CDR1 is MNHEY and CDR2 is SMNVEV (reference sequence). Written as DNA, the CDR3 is TGTGCCAGCAGCCGCCGAGGCATGGCCTACAATGAGCAGTTCTTC. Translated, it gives CASSRRGMAYNEQFF.

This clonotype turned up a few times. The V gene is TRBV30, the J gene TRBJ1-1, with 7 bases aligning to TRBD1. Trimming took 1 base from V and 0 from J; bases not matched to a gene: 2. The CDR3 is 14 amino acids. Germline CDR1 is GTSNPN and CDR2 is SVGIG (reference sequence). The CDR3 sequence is CAWSAGTVNTEAFF. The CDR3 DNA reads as TGTGCCTGGAGTGCCGGGACAGTGAACACTGAAGCTTTCTTT.

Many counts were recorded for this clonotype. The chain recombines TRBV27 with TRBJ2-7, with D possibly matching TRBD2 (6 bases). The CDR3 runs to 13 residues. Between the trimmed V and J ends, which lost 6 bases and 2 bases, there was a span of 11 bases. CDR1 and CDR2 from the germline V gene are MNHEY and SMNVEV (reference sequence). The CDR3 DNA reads TGTGCCAGCAGGACGACTAGAACCTACGAGCAGTACTTC. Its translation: CASRTTRTYEQYF.

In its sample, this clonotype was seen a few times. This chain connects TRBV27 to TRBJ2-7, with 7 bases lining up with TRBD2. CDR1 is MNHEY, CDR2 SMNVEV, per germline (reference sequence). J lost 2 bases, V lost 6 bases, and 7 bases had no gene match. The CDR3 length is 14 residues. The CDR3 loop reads CASRTGGSAYEQYF. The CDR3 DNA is TGTGCCAGCAGGACCGGGGGGAGTGCCTACGAGCAGTACTTC.

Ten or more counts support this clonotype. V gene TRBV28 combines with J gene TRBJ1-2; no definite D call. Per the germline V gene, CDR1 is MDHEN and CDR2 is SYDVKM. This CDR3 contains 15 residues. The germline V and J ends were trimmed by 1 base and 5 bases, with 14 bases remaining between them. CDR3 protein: CASSLYDLRLYGYTF. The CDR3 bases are TGTGCCAGCAGTTTATACGATCTGAGACTATATGGCTACACCTTC.

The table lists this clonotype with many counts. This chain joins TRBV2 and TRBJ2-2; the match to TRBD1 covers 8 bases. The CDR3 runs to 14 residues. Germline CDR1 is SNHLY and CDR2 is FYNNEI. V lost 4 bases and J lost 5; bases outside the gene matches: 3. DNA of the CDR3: TGTGCCAGCAGTGGGACAGGGTGGACCGGGGAGCTGTTTTTT. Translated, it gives CASSGTGWTGELFF.

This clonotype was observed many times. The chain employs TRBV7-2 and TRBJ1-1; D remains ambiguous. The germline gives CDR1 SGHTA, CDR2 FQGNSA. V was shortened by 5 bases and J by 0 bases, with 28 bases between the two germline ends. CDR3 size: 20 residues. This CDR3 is CASSPPSLRGPKVMNTEAFF. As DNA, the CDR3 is TGTGCCAGCAGCCCCCCAAGTTTGAGAGGACCAAAGGTAATGAACACTGAAGCTTTCTTT. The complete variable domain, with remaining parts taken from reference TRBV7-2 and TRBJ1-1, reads GAGVSQSPSNKVTEKGKDVELRCDPISGHTALYWYRQSLGQGLEFLIYFQGNSAPDKSGLPSDRFSAERTGGSVSTLTIQRTQQEDSAVYLCASSPPSLRGPKVMNTEAFFGQGTRLTVV.